This T cell receptor (beta chain) was captured by sequencing in a study of blood T cell repertoires in COVID-19. About the research overall: Whether acute or convalescent, the COVID-19 samples came from the United States, Italy and Spain. Nucleic acid was either cDNA or gDNA, and it came from T cells, B-cell-depleted T cells, or PBMCs.

This CDR3 contains 14 residues. Trimming at V came to 1 base and at J to 5 bases, leaving 2 bases not matched to a gene. The germline V gene encodes CDR1 WNHNN and CDR2 SYGVQD (reference sequence). In its sample, this clone was seen a few times. Methods used by the authors: Reference gene primer amplification gave estimated nucleated cell counts. The protocol was immunoSEQ multiplex PCR, while the TCRdb copy is restricted to in-frame clones and leaves out a portion. V and J calls plus clone size are reproduced from that table; the DNA served to infer D and trimming. The table records under 200,000 clones, about 88% of them present only once.

The source of this sequence is a man in his forties or fifties with acute or convalescent COVID-19. The sequenced sample was peripheral blood. The chain combines TRBV10-1 with TRBJ1-5, with 7 bases aligning to TRBD1. The CDR3 spells CASSELTGYQPQHF. The CDR3, as DNA: TGCGCCAGCAGTGAGTTGACAGGGTATCAGCCCCAGCATTTT.